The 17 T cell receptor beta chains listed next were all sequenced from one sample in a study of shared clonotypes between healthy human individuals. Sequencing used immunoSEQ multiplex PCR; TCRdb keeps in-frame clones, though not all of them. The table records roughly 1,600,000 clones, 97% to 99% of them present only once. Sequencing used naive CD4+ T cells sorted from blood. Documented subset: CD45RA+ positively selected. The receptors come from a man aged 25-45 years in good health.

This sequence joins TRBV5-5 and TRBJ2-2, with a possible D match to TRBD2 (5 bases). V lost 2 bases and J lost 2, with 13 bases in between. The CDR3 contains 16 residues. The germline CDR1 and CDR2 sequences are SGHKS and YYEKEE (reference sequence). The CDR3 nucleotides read TGTGCCAGCAGCTTCGGACTGCCGAGCAACACCGGGGAGCTGTTTTTT. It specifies CASSFGLPSNTGELFF.

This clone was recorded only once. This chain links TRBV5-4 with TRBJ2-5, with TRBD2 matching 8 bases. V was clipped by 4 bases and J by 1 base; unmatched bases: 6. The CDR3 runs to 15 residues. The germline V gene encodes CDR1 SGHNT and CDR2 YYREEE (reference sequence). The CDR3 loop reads CASSPLAGPQETQYF. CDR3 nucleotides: TGTGCCAGCAGCCCTCTAGCGGGTCCCCAAGAGACCCAGTACTTC.

The CDR3 coding sequence is TGTGCCAGCAGCGTAGGGACAGGGGGAACGGGAGGGCCATACAATGAGCAGTTCTTC. This codes for CASSVGTGGTGGPYNEQFF. This chain joins TRBV9 and TRBJ2-1; TRBD1 agrees at 10 bases. Germline V lookup: CDR1 SGDLS, CDR2 YYNGEE. V dropped 0 bases and J dropped 4; count of bases not matched to a gene: 13. CDR3 size: 19 residues.

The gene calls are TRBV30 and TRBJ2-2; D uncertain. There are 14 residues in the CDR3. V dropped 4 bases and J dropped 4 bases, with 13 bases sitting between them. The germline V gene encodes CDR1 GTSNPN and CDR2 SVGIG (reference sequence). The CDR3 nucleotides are TGTGCCTGGAAAGGAACGGTGAGCACCGGGGAGCTGTTTTTT. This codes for CAWKGTVSTGELFF.

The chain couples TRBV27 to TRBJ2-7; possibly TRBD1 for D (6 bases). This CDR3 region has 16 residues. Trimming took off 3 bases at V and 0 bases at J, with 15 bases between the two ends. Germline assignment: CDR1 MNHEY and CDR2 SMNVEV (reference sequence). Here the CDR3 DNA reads TGTGCCAGCAGTTTTTCGGACAGCACAATCTCCTACGAGCAGTACTTC. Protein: CASSFSDSTISYEQYF.

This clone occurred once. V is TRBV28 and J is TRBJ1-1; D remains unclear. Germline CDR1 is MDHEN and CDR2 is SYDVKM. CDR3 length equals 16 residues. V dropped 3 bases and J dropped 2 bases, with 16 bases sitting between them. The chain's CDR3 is CASSLHAGLINTEAFF. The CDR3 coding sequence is TGTGCCAGCAGTTTGCATGCAGGCCTGATTAACACTGAAGCTTTCTTT.

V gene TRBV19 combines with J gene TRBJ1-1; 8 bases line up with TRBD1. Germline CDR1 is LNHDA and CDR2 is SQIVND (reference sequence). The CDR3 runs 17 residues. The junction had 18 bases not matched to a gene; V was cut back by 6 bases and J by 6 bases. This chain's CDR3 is CASRRGPVGQGFAEAFF. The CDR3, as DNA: TGTGCCAGTAGAAGGGGCCCGGTAGGACAGGGTTTCGCTGAAGCTTTCTTT.

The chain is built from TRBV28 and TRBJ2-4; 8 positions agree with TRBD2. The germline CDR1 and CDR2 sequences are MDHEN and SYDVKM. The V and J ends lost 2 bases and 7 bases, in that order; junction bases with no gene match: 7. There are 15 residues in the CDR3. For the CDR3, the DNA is TGTGCCAGCAGTTTAGCGGGAGGTTTCATCAACATTCAGTACTTC. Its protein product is CASSLAGGFINIQYF.

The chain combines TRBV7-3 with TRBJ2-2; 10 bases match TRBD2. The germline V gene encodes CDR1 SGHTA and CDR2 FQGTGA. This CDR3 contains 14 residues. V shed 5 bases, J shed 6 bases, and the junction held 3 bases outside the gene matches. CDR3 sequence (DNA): TGTGCCAGCAGCCGGACTAGCGGATCCGGGGAGCTGTTTTTT. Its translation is CASSRTSGSGELFF.

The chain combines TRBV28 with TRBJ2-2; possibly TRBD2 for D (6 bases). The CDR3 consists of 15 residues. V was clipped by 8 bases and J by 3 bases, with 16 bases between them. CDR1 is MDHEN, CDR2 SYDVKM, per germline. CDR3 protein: CASADGGYYTGELFF. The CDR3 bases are TGTGCCAGCGCGGACGGAGGGTATTACACCGGGGAGCTGTTTTTT.

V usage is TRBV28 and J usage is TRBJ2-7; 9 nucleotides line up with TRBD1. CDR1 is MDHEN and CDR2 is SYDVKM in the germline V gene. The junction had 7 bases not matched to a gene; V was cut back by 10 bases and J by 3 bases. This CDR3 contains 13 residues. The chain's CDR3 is CATEKGQGYEQYF. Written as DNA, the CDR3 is TGTGCCACCGAAAAGGGACAGGGCTACGAGCAGTACTTC.

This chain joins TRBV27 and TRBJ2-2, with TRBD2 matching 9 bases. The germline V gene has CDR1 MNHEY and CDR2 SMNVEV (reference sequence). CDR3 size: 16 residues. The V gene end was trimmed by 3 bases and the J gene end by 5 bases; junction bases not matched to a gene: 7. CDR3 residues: CASSFTGTSRTGELFF. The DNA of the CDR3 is TGTGCCAGCAGTTTCACCGGGACTAGCCGTACCGGGGAGCTGTTTTTT.

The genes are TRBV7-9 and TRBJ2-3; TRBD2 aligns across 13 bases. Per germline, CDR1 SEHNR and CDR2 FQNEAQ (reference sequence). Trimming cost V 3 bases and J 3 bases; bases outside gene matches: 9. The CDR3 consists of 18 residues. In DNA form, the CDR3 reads TGTGCCAGCAGCTTCGGGACTAGCGGGAAAGCTCTGACAGATACGCAGTATTTT. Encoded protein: CASSFGTSGKALTDTQYF.

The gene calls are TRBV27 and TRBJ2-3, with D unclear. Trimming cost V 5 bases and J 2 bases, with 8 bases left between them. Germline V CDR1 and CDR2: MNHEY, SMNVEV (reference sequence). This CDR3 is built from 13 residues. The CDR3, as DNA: TGTGCCAGCAGTCATACTGTCACAGATACGCAGTATTTT. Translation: CASSHTVTDTQYF.

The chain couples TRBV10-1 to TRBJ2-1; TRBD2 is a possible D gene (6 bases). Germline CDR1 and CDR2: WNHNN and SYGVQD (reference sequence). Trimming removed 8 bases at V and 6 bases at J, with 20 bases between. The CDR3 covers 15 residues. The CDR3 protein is CASSGTGGSPNEQFF. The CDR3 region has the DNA TGCGCCAGCTCGGGGACTGGTGGTAGCCCCAATGAGCAGTTCTTC.

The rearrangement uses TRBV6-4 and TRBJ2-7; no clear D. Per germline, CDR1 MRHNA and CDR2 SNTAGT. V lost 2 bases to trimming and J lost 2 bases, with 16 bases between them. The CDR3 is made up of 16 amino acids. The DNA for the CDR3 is TGTGCCAGCAGTGACAATGCGTGGCTAGAGACCTACGAGCAGTACTTC. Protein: CASSDNAWLETYEQYF.

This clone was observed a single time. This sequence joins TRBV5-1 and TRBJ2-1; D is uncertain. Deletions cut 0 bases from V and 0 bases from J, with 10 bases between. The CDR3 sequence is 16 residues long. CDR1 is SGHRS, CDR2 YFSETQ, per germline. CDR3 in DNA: TGCGCCAGCAGCTTGGGGGATATCGGCTCCTACAATGAGCAGTTCTTC. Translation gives CASSLGDIGSYNEQFF.